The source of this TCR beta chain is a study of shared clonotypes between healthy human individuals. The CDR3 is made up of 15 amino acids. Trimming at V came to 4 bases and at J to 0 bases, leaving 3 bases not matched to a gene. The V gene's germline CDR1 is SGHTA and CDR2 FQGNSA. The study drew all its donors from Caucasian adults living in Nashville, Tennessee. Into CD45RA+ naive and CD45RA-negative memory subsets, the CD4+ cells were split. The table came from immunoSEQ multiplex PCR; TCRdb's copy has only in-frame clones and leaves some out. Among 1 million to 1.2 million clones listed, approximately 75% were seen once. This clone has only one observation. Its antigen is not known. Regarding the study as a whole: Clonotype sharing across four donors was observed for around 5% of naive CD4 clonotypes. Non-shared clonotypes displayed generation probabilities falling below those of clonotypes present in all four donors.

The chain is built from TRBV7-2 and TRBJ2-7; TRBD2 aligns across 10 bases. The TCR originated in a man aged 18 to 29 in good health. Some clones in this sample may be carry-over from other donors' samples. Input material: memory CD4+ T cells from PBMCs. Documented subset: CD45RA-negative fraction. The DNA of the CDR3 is TGTGCCAGCAGCTGGGTAGCGGGAGGCTCCTACGAGCAGTACTTC. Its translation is CASSWVAGGSYEQYF.